A single sample gave rise to the 27 T cell receptor beta chains below, sequenced in a study of cytomegalovirus exposure and HLA in healthy donors. TCRdb's table, derived via immunoSEQ multiplex PCR, lists solely in-frame clones and lacks some. Seen here are about 190,000 clones, 84% observed once, and the top ten hold more than 6.5%. The specimen sequenced was PBMCs. Source of these receptors: a man younger than 35 in good health and CMV-seropositive.

In its sample, this clone was seen a few times. The rearrangement links TRBV12-5 to TRBJ2-1, with D tentatively TRBD1 (5 bases). CDR1 and CDR2 from the germline V gene are LGHNT and FRNRAP. V was pared by 0 bases and J by 9 bases, with 12 bases between. This CDR3 has 14 amino acids. CDR3 sequence: CASGLVLSQGEQFF. The CDR3 DNA sequence: TGTGCTAGTGGTTTGGTACTTTCCCAGGGTGAGCAGTTCTTC.

The chain joins TRBV28 to TRBJ2-5; 10 positions agree with TRBD1. The CDR3 loop spans 14 amino acids. V was pared by 8 bases and J by 7 bases, with 10 bases of the junction left unmatched. CDR1 and CDR2 from the germline V gene are MDHEN and SYDVKM. CDR3 amino acids: CASSDRGGVGTQYF. CDR3 DNA: TGTGCCAGCTCGGACAGGGGGGGGGTTGGGACCCAGTACTTC.

This clone was seen once. At one end, the junction sequence differs from germline, possibly due to a read error. This rearrangement joins TRBV15 to TRBJ2-7; TRBD1 aligns across 7 bases. Germline CDR1 reads LNHNV; CDR2 reads YYDKDF (reference sequence). The CDR3 has 11 amino acids. The CDR3 sequence is CATSTSGQVGF. Written as DNA, the CDR3 is TGTGCCACCAGCACCTCTGGACAGGTGGGCTTC.

The CDR3 region has the DNA TGTGCCAGCAGTGTAACAGGGGGCTCTGGAAACACCATATATTTT. It yields the protein CASSVTGGSGNTIYF. The chain links TRBV25-1 to TRBJ1-3, with 8 bases identical to TRBD1. Germline V gives CDR1 MGHDK, CDR2 SYGVNS. After removal of 4 bases from V and 0 bases from J, the junction contained 2 bases not matched to a gene. The CDR3 has 15 residues.

This chain uses TRBV7-9 with TRBJ2-7; 10 bases line up with TRBD2. V gave up 5 bases and J gave up 7 bases; unmatched junction bases: 14. Germline V gene data show CDR1 as SEHNR and CDR2 as FQNEAQ (reference sequence). The CDR3 spans 16 residues. CDR3 in DNA: TGTGCCAGCAGCCCCTCCCTTAGCGGGAGGTTTGAAGAGCAGTACTTC. It is translated as CASSPSLSGRFEEQYF.

This rearrangement joins TRBV7-9 to TRBJ2-3; D gene ambiguous. The germline CDR1 and CDR2 sequences are SEHNR and FQNEAQ (reference sequence). This CDR3 contains 15 residues. V was pared by 5 bases and J by 6 bases, with 18 bases between. CDR3 sequence: CASSPKLRLGDTQYF. CDR3 DNA: TGTGCCAGCAGCCCCAAGTTGAGACTCGGGGATACGCAGTATTTT.

This clone appeared once. The V and J genes are TRBV6-1 and TRBJ2-7; maybe TRBD2 (5 bases). Between the trimmed V and J ends, which lost 2 bases and 1 base, there was a span of 9 bases. CDR1 is MNHNS and CDR2 is SASEGT in the germline V gene. The CDR3 loop spans 14 amino acids. CDR3 sequence reads: CASSEWGVSYEQYF. The CDR3 DNA reads as TGTGCCAGCAGTGAATGGGGAGTTTCCTACGAGCAGTACTTC.

This sequence joins TRBV7-6 and TRBJ2-5; the D gene is possibly TRBD1 (6 bases). The germline V gene has CDR1 SGHVS and CDR2 FNYEAQ. Trimming removed 4 bases at V and 3 bases at J, with 21 bases between. This CDR3 contains 17 residues. In nucleotides, the CDR3 is TGTGCCAGCAGCTCAGATCTGGCCGGGACATTGAAAGAGACCCAGTACTTC. Translating gives CASSSDLAGTLKETQYF.

This chain joins TRBV6-5 and TRBJ2-7; D unresolved. The V end was cut by 2 bases, the J end by 7 bases, with 12 bases between. Germline CDR1 is MNHEY and CDR2 is SVGAGI. The CDR3 loop spans 13 amino acids. In DNA form, the CDR3 reads TGTGCCAGCAGTTACCCAGCCCGGCGGGAGCAGTACTTC. Translated, it gives CASSYPARREQYF.

The chain uses TRBV6-5 and TRBJ1-2; 10 bases match TRBD1. Germline CDR1 MNHEY, CDR2 SVGAGI. The CDR3 consists of 14 residues. The V segment lost 7 bases and the J segment 3 bases; nucleotides outside the gene matches: 5. The CDR3 here is CASIDRGRDYGYTF. The CDR3 bases are TGTGCCAGCATCGACAGGGGGCGCGACTATGGCTACACCTTC.

This chain links TRBV10-3 with TRBJ2-5; D possibly corresponds to TRBD1 (6 bases). Between the trimmed V and J ends, which lost 2 bases and 2 bases, there was a span of 18 bases. CDR3 length equals 17 residues. CDR1 and CDR2 (germline): ENHRY, SYGVKD. The chain's CDR3 is CAISEVEFPGTQETQYF. The DNA for the CDR3 is TGTGCCATCAGTGAGGTCGAATTCCCCGGGACACAAGAGACCCAGTACTTC.

This CDR3 is CASSSAGGNEQFF. As DNA, the CDR3 is TGTGCCAGTAGTAGCGCGGGAGGTAATGAGCAGTTCTTC. This chain connects TRBV19 to TRBJ2-1, with TRBD2 matching 8 bases. This CDR3 has 13 residues. The germline gives CDR1 LNHDA, CDR2 SQIVND (reference sequence). Losses at the gene ends were 4 bases for V and 7 bases for J; bases not matched to a gene: 3.

This sequence joins TRBV19 and TRBJ2-1; D is undetermined. V was pared by 4 bases and J by 2 bases, with 9 bases between. The CDR3 is 14 amino acids. Germline V lookup: CDR1 LNHDA, CDR2 SQIVND (reference sequence). The DNA of the CDR3 is TGTGCCAGTAGTAATACCGCGACCTACAATGAGCAGTTCTTC. This codes for CASSNTATYNEQFF. The full variable domain, in which reference TRBV19 and TRBJ2-1 provide the parts outside the CDR3, is DGGITQSPKYLFRKEGQNVTLSCEQNLNHDAMYWYRQDPGQGLRLIYYSQIVNDFQKGDIAEGYSVSREKKESFPLTVTSAQKNPTAFYLCASSNTATYNEQFFGPGTRLTVL.

The chain uses TRBV27 and TRBJ2-2; 8 nucleotides match TRBD1. V dropped 7 bases and J dropped 6; count of bases not matched to a gene: 10. From germline, CDR1 is MNHEY and CDR2 SMNVEV (reference sequence). This CDR3 is 15 amino acids long. The CDR3 bases are TGTGCCAGCACGGTCGTGACAGGGGCACCCGGGGAGCTGTTTTTT. Its translation is CASTVVTGAPGELFF.

V is TRBV30 and J is TRBJ1-4, with D tentatively TRBD1 (5 bases). CDR3 length: 15 residues. Trimming took off 4 bases at V and 4 bases at J, with 16 bases between the two ends. The germline V gene encodes CDR1 GTSNPN and CDR2 SVGIG (reference sequence). The CDR3 loop is CAWTLGAGLNEKLFF. In DNA, the CDR3 is TGTGCCTGGACCTTAGGGGCGGGACTTAATGAAAAACTGTTTTTT.

The V call is TRBV5-6, the J call TRBJ2-5, with D perhaps matching TRBD1 (6 bases). Germline CDR1 and CDR2: SGHDT and YYEEEE. The CDR3 is made up of 13 amino acids. Trimming pared 3 bases from V and 5 bases from J, leaving 11 bases between. CDR3 sequence: CASSSRQAETQYF. In DNA form, the CDR3 reads TGTGCCAGCAGCTCTAGACAGGCGGAGACCCAGTACTTC.

This chain links TRBV6-4 with TRBJ2-7, with TRBD2 matching over 8 bases. The CDR3 spans 15 residues. The V segment lost 3 bases and the J segment 0 bases; nucleotides outside the gene matches: 4. Germline values: CDR1 MRHNA, CDR2 SNTAGT. The CDR3 is CASSEIAGSSYEQYF. In DNA form, the CDR3 reads TGTGCCAGCAGTGAAATAGCGGGAAGCTCCTACGAGCAGTACTTC.

The chain has TRBV28 and TRBJ1-2, with a tentative D call TRBD1 (5 bases). Germline values: CDR1 MDHEN, CDR2 SYDVKM. The CDR3 has 13 amino acids. Trimming left V 7 bases short and J 0 bases short, with 9 bases between. CDR3 coding DNA: TGTGCCAGCAAAGGGGCTGCTAACTATGGCTACACCTTC. Translating gives CASKGAANYGYTF.

The chain carries TRBV7-9 and TRBJ1-5, with D possibly being TRBD1 (5 bases). Germline V gene sequence: CDR1 SEHNR, CDR2 FQNEAQ (reference sequence). V was pared by 3 bases and J by 5 bases, with 14 bases between. The CDR3 covers 15 residues. The CDR3 bases are TGTGCCAGCAGCTTGCACACAGGCATCGATCAGCCCCAGCATTTT. The encoded protein is CASSLHTGIDQPQHF.

The V and J genes are TRBV7-3 and TRBJ1-5; D not certain. Germline CDR1 is SGHTA and CDR2 is FQGTGA. V was shortened by 8 bases and J by 4 bases, with 12 bases between the two germline ends. The CDR3 is 13 residues long. The CDR3 DNA follows: TGTGCCAGCGGGGAGGGCGCGAATCAGCCCCAGCATTTT. Protein product: CASGEGANQPQHF. The entire variable domain, with the rest obtained from reference TRBV7-3 and TRBJ1-5, is as follows: GAGVSQTPSNKVTEKGKYVELRCDPISGHTALYWYRQSLGQGPEFLIYFQGTGAADDSGLPNDRFFAVRPEGSVSTLKIQRTERGDSAVYLCASGEGANQPQHFGDGTRLSIL.

The V gene is TRBV19, the J gene TRBJ2-2; 7 bases line up with TRBD1. Germline assignment: CDR1 LNHDA and CDR2 SQIVND (reference sequence). CDR3 length equals 17 residues. After removal of 6 bases from V and 0 bases from J, the junction contained 10 bases not matched to a gene. CDR3 protein: CASSRDRVPPNTGELFF. DNA for the CDR3: TGTGCCAGTAGCAGAGACAGGGTCCCTCCGAACACCGGGGAGCTGTTTTTT. Full variable domain (missing parts from reference TRBV19 and TRBJ2-2): DGGITQSPKYLFRKEGQNVTLSCEQNLNHDAMYWYRQDPGQGLRLIYYSQIVNDFQKGDIAEGYSVSREKKESFPLTVTSAQKNPTAFYLCASSRDRVPPNTGELFFGEGSRLTVL.

The chain joins TRBV5-1 to TRBJ2-4; 8 bases map to TRBD2. The germline CDR1 and CDR2 sequences are SGHRS and YFSETQ. The J segment lost 8 bases and the V segment lost 2 bases, leaving 6 bases of the junction unmatched. The CDR3 is 14 residues long. The CDR3 DNA follows: TGCGCCAGCAGCTTATCCGGGACTAGTGACATTCAGTACTTC. Encoded protein: CASSLSGTSDIQYF. The full variable domain, its missing parts supplied by reference TRBV5-1 and TRBJ2-4, is KAGVTQTPRYLIKTRGQQVTLSCSPISGHRSVSWYQQTPGQGLQFLFEYFSETQRNKGNFPGRFSGRQFSNSRSEMNVSTLELGDSALYLCASSLSGTSDIQYFGAGTRLSVL.

This clone has just a few counts. The genes are TRBV11-2 and TRBJ2-1, with 9 bases that match TRBD1. Trimming cost V 3 bases and J 6 bases; bases outside gene matches: 6. The CDR3 extends over 15 amino acids. The germline V gene has CDR1 SGHAT and CDR2 FQNNGV. The CDR3 protein is CASSFGTGKGNEQFF. The DNA for the CDR3 is TGTGCCAGCAGCTTCGGGACAGGGAAGGGCAATGAGCAGTTCTTC.

The genes are TRBV11-1 and TRBJ1-3; weak D call: TRBD1 (6 bases). Germline loops: CDR1 SGHAT, CDR2 FQDESV (reference sequence). The CDR3 runs to 14 residues. The V end was cut by 5 bases, the J end by 2 bases, with 10 bases between. In nucleotides, the CDR3 is TGTGCCAGCAGCACAACAGGGACTGGAAACACCATATATTTT. It encodes CASSTTGTGNTIYF.

The chain carries TRBV29-1 and TRBJ2-3, with TRBD2 matching over 13 bases. This CDR3 is built from 17 residues. With 1 base clipped from V and 8 bases from J, the junction kept 12 bases outside the gene matches. The germline V gene has CDR1 SQVTM and CDR2 ANQGSEA. CDR3 bases: TGCAGCGTTGAAGGGGCCGCACTAGCGGGAGGGCCCGGTACGCAGTATTTT. Translated, it gives CSVEGAALAGGPGTQYF.

In this sample, this clone turned up a few times. The V and J genes are TRBV4-2 and TRBJ2-3; 8 bases agree with TRBD2. The J segment lost 3 bases and the V segment lost 6 bases, leaving 5 bases of the junction unmatched. The length of the CDR3 is 14 residues. Germline CDR1 reads LGHNA; CDR2 reads YNFKEQ. The CDR3, as DNA: TGTGCCAGCAGTCGGGGGGGGGAGACAGATACGCAGTATTTT. Translated: CASSRGGETDTQYF.

The chain couples TRBV7-8 to TRBJ2-1; 13 nucleotides match TRBD2. Germline CDR1 is SGHVS and CDR2 is FQNEAQ. The CDR3 length is 17 residues. The V gene end was trimmed by 2 bases and the J gene end by 9 bases; junction bases not matched to a gene: 10. CDR3 sequence (DNA): TGTGCCAGCAGCTTAAGGACTAGCGGGAGCCAGGGTGGTGAGCAGTTCTTC. Its protein is CASSLRTSGSQGGEQFF.